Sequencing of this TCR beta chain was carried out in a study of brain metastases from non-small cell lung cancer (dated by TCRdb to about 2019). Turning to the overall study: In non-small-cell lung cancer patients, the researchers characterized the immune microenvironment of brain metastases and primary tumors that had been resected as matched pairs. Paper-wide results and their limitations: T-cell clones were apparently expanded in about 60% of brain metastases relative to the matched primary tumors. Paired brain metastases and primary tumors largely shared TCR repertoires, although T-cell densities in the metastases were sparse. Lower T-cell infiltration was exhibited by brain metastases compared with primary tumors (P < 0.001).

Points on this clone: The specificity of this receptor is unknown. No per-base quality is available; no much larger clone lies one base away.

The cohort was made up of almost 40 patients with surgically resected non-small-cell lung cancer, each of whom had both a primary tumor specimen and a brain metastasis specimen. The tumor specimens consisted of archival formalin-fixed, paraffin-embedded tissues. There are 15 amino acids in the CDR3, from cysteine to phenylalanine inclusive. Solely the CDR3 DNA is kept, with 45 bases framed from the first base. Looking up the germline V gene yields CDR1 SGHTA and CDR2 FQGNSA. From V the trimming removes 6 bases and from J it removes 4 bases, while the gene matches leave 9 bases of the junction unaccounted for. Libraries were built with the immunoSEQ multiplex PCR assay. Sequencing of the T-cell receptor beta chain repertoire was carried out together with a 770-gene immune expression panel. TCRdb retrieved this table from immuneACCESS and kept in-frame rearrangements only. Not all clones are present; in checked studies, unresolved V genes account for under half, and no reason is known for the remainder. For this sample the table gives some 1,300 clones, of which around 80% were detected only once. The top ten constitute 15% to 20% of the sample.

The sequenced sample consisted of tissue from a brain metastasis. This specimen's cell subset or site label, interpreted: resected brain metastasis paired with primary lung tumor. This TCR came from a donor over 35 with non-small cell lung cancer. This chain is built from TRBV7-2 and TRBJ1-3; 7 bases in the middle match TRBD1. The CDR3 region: CASSHRGLGGNTIYF. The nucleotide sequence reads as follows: TGTGCCAGCAGTCACAGGGGTCTGGGCGGAAACACCATATATTTT.